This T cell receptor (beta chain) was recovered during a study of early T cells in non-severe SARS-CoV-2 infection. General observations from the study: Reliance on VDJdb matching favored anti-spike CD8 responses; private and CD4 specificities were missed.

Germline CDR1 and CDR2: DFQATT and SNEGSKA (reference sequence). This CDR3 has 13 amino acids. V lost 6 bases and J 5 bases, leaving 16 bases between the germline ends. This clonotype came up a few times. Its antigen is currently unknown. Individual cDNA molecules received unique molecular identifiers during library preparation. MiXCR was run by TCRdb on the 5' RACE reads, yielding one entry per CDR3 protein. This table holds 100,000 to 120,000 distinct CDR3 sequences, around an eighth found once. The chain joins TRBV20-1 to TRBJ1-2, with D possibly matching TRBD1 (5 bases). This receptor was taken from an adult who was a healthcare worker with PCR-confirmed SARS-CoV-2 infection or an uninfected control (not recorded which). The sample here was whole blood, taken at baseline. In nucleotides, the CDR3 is TGCAGTGCGATAATAGGGACGGTTTATGGCTACACCTTC. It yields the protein CSAIIGTVYGYTF.